This is a list of T cell receptor beta chains from one sample in a study of OX40 agonist ivuxolimab in advanced cancers. Assay used: immunoSEQ multiplex PCR; TCRdb lists only in-frame clones, some missing. The table lists about 73,000 clones, 75% to 90% of them singletons. This sample comprised CD4+ or CD8+ T cells sorted from blood, obtained in a trial of the OX40 agonist ivuxolimab. The receptors were sampled from an adult with an advanced solid tumor such as melanoma, head and neck, liver or kidney cancer. Both conserved end residues are part of each CDR3. A D gene is named only where the DNA matches it firmly. Clone size appears in some rows only: once, few, many, or a class for an expanded clone.

abundance,j_gene,v_gene,len,d_gene,CDR3aa,CDR3nt
.,TRBJ2-1,TRBV5-6,15,TRBD1,CASSWTGGEDNEQFF,TGTGCCAGCAGCTGGACAGGGGGCGAAGACAATGAGCAGTTCTTC
.,TRBJ2-5,TRBV7-2,13,TRBD2,CASSFGGSETQYF,TGTGCCAGCAGCTTCGGCGGGAGTGAGACCCAGTACTTC
once,TRBJ1-1,TRBV7-8,14,.,CASSLAQGNTEAFF,TGTGCCAGCAGCTTGGCACAGGGGAACACTGAAGCTTTCTTT
.,TRBJ1-1,TRBV7-2,11,.,CASNQNTEAFF,TGTGCCAGCAACCAAAACACTGAAGCTTTCTTT
.,TRBJ2-2,TRBV7-9,14,.,CASSLDVNTGELFF,TGTGCCAGCAGCTTAGATGTGAACACCGGGGAGCTGTTTTTT
.,TRBJ2-5,TRBV7-3,13,TRBD1,CASSRQGGETQYF,TGTGCCAGCAGCCGACAGGGTGGGGAGACCCAGTACTTC
.,TRBJ1-1,TRBV25-1,13,.,CASSKTRETEAFF,TGTGCCAGCAGTAAAACAAGAGAGACTGAAGCTTTCTTT
.,TRBJ2-2,TRBV19,18,TRBD2,CASSMKASGRASTGELFF,TGTGCCAGTAGTATGAAGGCTAGCGGGAGGGCTTCGACCGGGGAGCTGTTTTTT
.,TRBJ2-7,TRBV9,13,.,CASSVGPGYEQYF,TGTGCCAGCAGCGTAGGTCCGGGCTACGAGCAGTACTTC
.,TRBJ2-7,TRBV13,14,.,CASSFGRSSYEQYF,TGTGCCAGCAGCTTTGGGCGGAGTTCCTACGAGCAGTACTTC
.,TRBJ1-2,TRBV28,15,.,CASSLSGRGGYGYTF,TGTGCCAGCAGTTTATCCGGCCGGGGTGGCTATGGCTACACCTTC
.,TRBJ2-2,TRBV11-3,15,.,CASSYNGWNTGELFF,TGTGCCAGCAGCTACAACGGGTGGAACACCGGGGAGCTGTTTTTT
.,TRBJ1-2,TRBV9,14,TRBD1,CASSVDGTAYGYTF,TGTGCCAGCAGCGTAGACGGGACAGCCTATGGCTACACCTTC
.,TRBJ2-7,TRBV5-1,13,.,CASSLVSGYEQYF,TGCGCCAGCAGCTTGGTGTCCGGCTACGAGCAGTACTTC
.,TRBJ2-5,TRBV2,14,TRBD1,CASNPGQGVGTQYF,TGTGCCAGCAACCCGGGACAGGGGGTGGGGACCCAGTACTTC
.,TRBJ2-3,TRBV9,15,.,CASSVSSGGTDTQYF,TGTGCCAGCAGCGTATCCTCTGGTGGGACAGATACGCAGTATTTT
.,TRBJ2-1,TRBV5-5,15,TRBD2,CASSLVGGSQVEQFF,TGTGCCAGCAGCTTGGTGGGCGGGAGTCAGGTTGAGCAGTTCTTC
.,TRBJ2-1,TRBV29-1,12,.,CSVSSTGNEQFF,TGCAGCGTCTCTTCTACGGGCAATGAGCAGTTCTTC
.,TRBJ2-7,TRBV5-4,15,TRBD2,CASSLAPGGIHEQYF,TGTGCCAGCAGCTTGGCCCCGGGGGGAATCCACGAGCAGTACTTC
once,TRBJ2-1,TRBV29-1,15,.,CSVDPPGLSYNEQFF,TGCAGCGTTGACCCCCCCGGGCTCTCCTACAATGAGCAGTTCTTC
.,TRBJ1-5,TRBV5-6,16,TRBD1,CASSLAGGLGNQPQHF,TGTGCCAGCAGCTTGGCAGGGGGCTTAGGCAATCAGCCCCAGCATTTT
.,TRBJ2-3,TRBV7-9,15,TRBD2,CASSFGLAGADTQYF,TGTGCCAGCAGCTTCGGACTAGCGGGAGCAGATACGCAGTATTTT
.,TRBJ1-1,TRBV19,13,TRBD1,CATSTGPNTEAFF,TGTGCCACTTCGACAGGGCCGAACACTGAAGCTTTCTTT
.,TRBJ2-3,TRBV20-1,11,.,CSARGVDTQYF,TGCAGTGCTAGAGGCGTTGATACGCAGTATTTT
.,TRBJ2-5,TRBV9,15,TRBD1,CASSVVGTGQETQYF,TGTGCCAGCAGCGTAGTTGGGACAGGGCAGGAGACCCAGTACTTC
.,TRBJ2-7,TRBV7-2,15,TRBD1,CASSTEGTGVYEQYF,TGTGCCAGCAGCACAGAGGGGACAGGGGTCTACGAGCAGTACTTC
.,TRBJ2-7,TRBV11-3,11,.,CASSYISEQYF,TGTGCCAGCAGCTACATCTCGGAGCAGTACTTC
.,TRBJ2-7,TRBV19,15,.,CASSMGGSKSTKQYF,TGTGCCAGTAGTATGGGCGGTTCTAAATCTACGAAGCAGTACTTC
.,TRBJ2-1,TRBV5-4,16,.,CASSLVGGNIFNEQFF,TGTGCCAGCAGCTTGGTCGGGGGCAATATTTTCAATGAGCAGTTCTTC
.,TRBJ2-3,TRBV11-1,13,TRBD2,CASGGSYTDTQYF,TGTGCGTCGGGGGGGTCTTACACAGATACGCAGTATTTT
.,TRBJ2-3,TRBV12-5,14,.,CASGLVRPGDTQYF,TGTGCTAGTGGTTTGGTACGGCCCGGAGATACGCAGTATTTT
once,TRBJ2-3,TRBV28,15,TRBD2,CASSFSLASSDTQYF,TGTGCCAGCAGTTTTTCACTAGCGAGCTCAGATACGCAGTATTTT
.,TRBJ2-5,TRBV5-4,14,TRBD2,CASSELAGGETQYF,TGTGCCAGCAGCGAGCTAGCGGGAGGAGAGACCCAGTACTTC
.,TRBJ1-6,TRBV6-9,16,.,CASSYRALKGNSPLHF,TGTGCCAGCAGTTATAGGGCGTTGAAAGGTAATTCACCCCTCCACTTT
.,TRBJ1-2,TRBV9,12,.,CASSVGLSGYTF,TGTGCCAGCAGCGTCGGACTGTCGGGCTACACCTTC
once,TRBJ2-6,TRBV13,16,.,CASSRYPETGANVLTF,TGTGCCAGCAGCAGATACCCGGAGACTGGGGCCAACGTCCTGACTTTC
.,TRBJ2-7,TRBV6-6,16,.,CASSRWDHRSTNEQYF,TGTGCCAGCAGCCGCTGGGACCACCGGTCGACGAACGAGCAGTACTTC
.,TRBJ2-5,TRBV19,14,TRBD2,CATSTSGRRETQYF,TGTGCCACCTCGACTAGCGGGAGGAGGGAGACCCAGTACTTC
.,TRBJ2-3,TRBV10-1,15,TRBD1,CASSEGQVRTDTQYF,TGCGCCAGCAGTGAAGGACAGGTCCGCACAGATACGCAGTATTTT
.,TRBJ1-2,TRBV29-1,12,.,CSVEDKTYGYTF,TGCAGCGTTGAAGATAAAACCTATGGCTACACCTTC